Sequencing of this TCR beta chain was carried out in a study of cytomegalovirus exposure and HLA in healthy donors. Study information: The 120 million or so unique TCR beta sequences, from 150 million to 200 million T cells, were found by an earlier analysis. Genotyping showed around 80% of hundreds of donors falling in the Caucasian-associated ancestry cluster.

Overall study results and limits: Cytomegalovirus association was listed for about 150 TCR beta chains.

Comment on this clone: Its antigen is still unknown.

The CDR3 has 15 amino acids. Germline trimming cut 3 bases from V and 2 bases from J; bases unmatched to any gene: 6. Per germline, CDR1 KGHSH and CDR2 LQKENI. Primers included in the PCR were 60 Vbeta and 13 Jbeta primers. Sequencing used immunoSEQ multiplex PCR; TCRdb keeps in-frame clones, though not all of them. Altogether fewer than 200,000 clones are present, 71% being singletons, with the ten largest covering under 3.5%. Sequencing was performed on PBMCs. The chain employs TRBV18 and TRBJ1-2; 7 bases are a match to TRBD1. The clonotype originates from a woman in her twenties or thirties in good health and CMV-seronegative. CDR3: CASSPQGGENYGYTF. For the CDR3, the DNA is TGTGCCAGCTCACCCCAGGGGGGAGAAAACTATGGCTACACCTTC. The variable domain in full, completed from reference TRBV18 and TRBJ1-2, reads NAGVMQNPRHLVRRRGQEARLRCSPMKGHSHVYWYRQLPEEGLKFMVYLQKENIIDESGMPKERFSAEFPKEGPSILRIQQVVRGDSAAYFCASSPQGGENYGYTFGSGTRLTVV.